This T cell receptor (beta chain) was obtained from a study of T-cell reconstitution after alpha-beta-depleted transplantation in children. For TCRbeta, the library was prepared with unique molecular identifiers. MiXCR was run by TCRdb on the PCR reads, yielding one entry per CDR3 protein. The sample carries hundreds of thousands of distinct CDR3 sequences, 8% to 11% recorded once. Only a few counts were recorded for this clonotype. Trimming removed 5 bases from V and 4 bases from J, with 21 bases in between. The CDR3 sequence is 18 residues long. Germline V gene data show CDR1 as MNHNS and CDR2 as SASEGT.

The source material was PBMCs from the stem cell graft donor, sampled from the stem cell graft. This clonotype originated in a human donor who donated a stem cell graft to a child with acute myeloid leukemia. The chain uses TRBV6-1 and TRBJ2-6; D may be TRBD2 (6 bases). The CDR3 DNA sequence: TGTGCCAGCAGTCCCCCACGGGGGATCGGGGCGGGGGCCAACGTCCTGACTTTC. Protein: CASSPPRGIGAGANVLTF.